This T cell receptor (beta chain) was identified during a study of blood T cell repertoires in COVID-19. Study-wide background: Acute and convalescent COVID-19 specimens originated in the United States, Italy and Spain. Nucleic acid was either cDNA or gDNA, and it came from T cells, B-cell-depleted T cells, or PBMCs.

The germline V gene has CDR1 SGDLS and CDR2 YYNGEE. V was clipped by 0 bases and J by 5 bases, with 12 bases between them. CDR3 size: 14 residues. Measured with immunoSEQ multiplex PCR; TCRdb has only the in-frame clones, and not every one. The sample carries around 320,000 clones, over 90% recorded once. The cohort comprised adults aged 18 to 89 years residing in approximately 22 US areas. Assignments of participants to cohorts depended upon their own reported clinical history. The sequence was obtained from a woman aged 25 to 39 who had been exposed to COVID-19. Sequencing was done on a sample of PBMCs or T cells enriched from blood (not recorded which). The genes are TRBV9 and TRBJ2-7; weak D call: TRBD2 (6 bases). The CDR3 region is CASSVAAGLNEQYF. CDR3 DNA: TGTGCCAGCAGCGTAGCGGCGGGGCTTAACGAGCAGTACTTC.